This T cell receptor (beta chain) appears in the sequencing data of a study of radiotherapy plus CTLA-4 blockade in lung cancer. Per germline, CDR1 SNHLY and CDR2 FYNNEI. The CDR3 loop spans 14 amino acids. With V trimmed by 6 bases and J by 4 bases, 8 bases remained unmatched. TCRdb's table, derived via immunoSEQ multiplex PCR, lists solely in-frame clones and lacks some. The sample holds about 25,000 clones, around 71% seen once. This clone came up once. The chain uses TRBV2 and TRBJ1-2, with 7 positions matching TRBD1. This TCR came from a human donor with non-small cell lung cancer whose response to radiotherapy plus ipilimumab could not be evaluated. The material was peripheral blood, obtained from a patient treated with radiotherapy plus ipilimumab. DNA of the CDR3: TGTGCCAGCAGCGAACAGGGGTCCGTCTATGGCTACACCTTC. Encoded protein: CASSEQGSVYGYTF.